This TCR beta chain was retrieved from a study of T cell responses to AZD1222 COVID-19 vaccine. This clone was detected a few times. Antigen: not known. Repertoires were generated with immunoSEQ multiplex PCR, while TCRdb's copy carries only in-frame clones and drops some. The data contain roughly 120,000 clones, 75% to 90% of them singletons. Findings of the study overall: The study found vaccine-associated CD4 TCRs spanning spike, dominant at 160-218 and 743-854. Seropositive AZD1222 recipients at baseline numbered only 6 or 7. The breadth and depth of Spike-specific TCRs increased once two AZD1222 doses had been given. Clonal diversity may have been underestimated, and the donors were mostly white British, with more females than males.

Sample: peripheral blood, taken on day 0 of MenACWY control vaccination. This clonotype was sampled from an adult in good health.

Here the CDR3 DNA reads TGTGCCAGCAGCTTGGAGGACAGGGGAACTTTCTTT. Protein: CASSLEDRGTFF. V usage is TRBV5-4 and J usage is TRBJ1-1; TRBD1 matches 9 bases. The CDR3 runs 12 residues. The germline V gene encodes CDR1 SGHNT and CDR2 YYREEE (reference sequence). The V gene end was trimmed by 0 bases and the J gene end by 12 bases; junction bases not matched to a gene: 3.